These 23 T cell receptor beta chains share one sample of origin, sequenced in a study of T cells after yellow fever vaccination. TCRdb re-analysed the 5' RACE reads in MiXCR, keeping a single row per CDR3 protein. The sample consists of about 58,000 distinct CDR3 sequences, more than 5.5% of them appearing once. Sequenced here: CD8+ T cells sorted from PBMCs, sampled on the day of the first yellow fever vaccination. The receptors were gathered from a young man who received the YFV17D yellow fever vaccine.

This clonotype is categorized as medium-sized. The chain couples TRBV24-1 to TRBJ2-5; D call uncertain. The CDR3 loop spans 15 amino acids. CDR1 and CDR2 from the germline V gene are KGHDR and SFDVKD. V was trimmed by 1 base and J by 3 bases, leaving 11 bases between them. The CDR3, as DNA: TGTGCCACCAGTGATTTACAAGGTGCCGAAGAGACCCAGTACTTC. Protein: CATSDLQGAEETQYF.

This clonotype was recorded many times. J is TRBJ1-6 and V is TRBV4-3; 7 nucleotides line up with TRBD1. Unmatched junction bases numbered 7, after V lost 3 bases and J lost 8 bases. Germline V gene data show CDR1 as LGHNA and CDR2 as YSLEER. The CDR3 is 15 amino acids. CDR3 sequence: CASSHLGGADSPLHF. The CDR3 bases are TGCGCCAGCAGCCACTTAGGGGGCGCGGATTCACCCCTCCACTTT.

The chain carries TRBV29-1 and TRBJ1-1; 9 bases map to TRBD1. The CDR3 sequence is 10 residues long. Germline lookup yields CDR1 SQVTM and CDR2 ANQGSEA. V lost 6 bases and J lost 7; bases outside the gene matches: 0. CDR3 protein: CSVGQGEAFF. DNA of the CDR3: TGCAGCGTGGGACAGGGTGAAGCTTTCTTT. The entire variable domain, with the rest obtained from reference TRBV29-1 and TRBJ1-1, is as follows: SAVISQKPSRDICQRGTSLTIQCQVDSQVTMMFWYRQQPGQSLTLIATANQGSEATYESGFVIDKFPISRPNLTFSTLTVSNMSPEDSSIYLCSVGQGEAFFGQGTRLTVV.

This clonotype has only a few counts. This chain connects TRBV4-1 to TRBJ2-5, with D perhaps matching TRBD1 (5 bases). CDR1 and CDR2 (germline): MGHRA, YSYEKL. The CDR3 contains 15 residues. With 0 bases removed from V and 4 bases from J, the gap between germline ends came to 12 bases. As DNA, the CDR3 is TGCGCCAGCAGCCAAGATTGGGGCAGGCCAGAGACCCAGTACTTC. Encoded protein: CASSQDWGRPETQYF.

This clonotype occurred many times. The rearrangement uses TRBV7-9 and TRBJ1-2; 7 nucleotides align to TRBD1. CDR1 and CDR2 (germline): SEHNR, FQNEAQ (reference sequence). V lost 5 bases, J lost 2 bases, and 5 bases stayed unmatched. The CDR3 totals 14 residues. This CDR3 reads CASSPQGMNYGYTF. DNA for the CDR3: TGTGCCAGCAGCCCACAGGGGATGAACTATGGCTACACCTTC.

V and J are TRBV7-3 and TRBJ2-1, with 10 nucleotides matching TRBD2. With V trimmed by 5 bases and J by 6 bases, 10 bases remained unmatched. The germline CDR1 and CDR2 sequences are SGHTA and FQGTGA. This CDR3 is built from 16 residues. The CDR3 bases are TGTGCCAGCAGCCGCCGATCCGGACTAGCGGTCAATGAGCAGTTCTTC. Translated, it gives CASSRRSGLAVNEQFF.

This clonotype was seen a few times. The chain employs TRBV5-1 and TRBJ1-2; D gene uncertain. Germline V gives CDR1 SGHRS, CDR2 YFSETQ. Deletions cut 3 bases from V and 1 base from J, with 13 bases between. CDR3 length equals 15 residues. This CDR3 reads CASSSSAEYNYGYTF. CDR3 coding DNA: TGCGCCAGCAGCTCTTCAGCCGAATATAACTATGGCTACACCTTC.

This clonotype was recorded at least ten times. This chain uses TRBV10-2 with TRBJ2-5; D may match TRBD1 or TRBD2 (5 bases each). The length of the CDR3 is 13 residues. V dropped 0 bases and J dropped 5 bases, with 7 bases sitting between them. Germline V gene lookup returns CDR1 WSHSY and CDR2 SAAADI. CDR3 loop: CASSESGAETQYF. DNA of the CDR3: TGCGCCAGCAGTGAGTCCGGGGCCGAGACCCAGTACTTC.

Many counts were recorded for this clonotype. The rearrangement joins TRBV7-6 to TRBJ2-5; possible D gene TRBD1, 5 bases. This CDR3 region has 12 residues. Germline V gene sequence: CDR1 SGHVS, CDR2 FNYEAQ. The DNA for the CDR3 is TGTGCAAAAACGGACAACCGAGGGACCCAGTACTTC. Translation gives CAKTDNRGTQYF.

The chain combines TRBV9 with TRBJ2-1, with D unclear. This CDR3 is 12 amino acids long. V dropped 3 bases and J dropped 7 bases, with 8 bases sitting between them. Germline CDR1 is SGDLS and CDR2 is YYNGEE. CDR3 nucleotide sequence: TGTGCCAGCAGCGGTCCACGAAATGAGCAGTTCTTC. This translates into CASSGPRNEQFF.

There are many counts of this clonotype. The chain recombines TRBV5-1 with TRBJ2-3; 13 nucleotides match TRBD2. J lost 7 bases, V lost 1 base, and 6 bases had no gene match. Germline assignment: CDR1 SGHRS and CDR2 YFSETQ. The CDR3 has 16 amino acids. CDR3 in DNA: TGCGCCAGCAGCTTGCCGACTAGCGGGGGGTTAAATACGCAGTATTTT. It translates to CASSLPTSGGLNTQYF.

The rearrangement joins TRBV7-9 to TRBJ2-5; D tentatively reads TRBD1 or TRBD2 (5 bases each). The CDR3 totals 11 residues. V was cut by 6 bases and J by 5 bases, with 7 bases left in between. CDR1 and CDR2 from the germline V gene are SEHNR and FQNEAQ (reference sequence). CDR3 in DNA: TGTGCCAGCAGTGGGACCGAGACCCAGTACTTC. Translation: CASSGTETQYF.

This clonotype was observed many times. V and J are TRBV11-2 and TRBJ2-3, with 8 bases matching TRBD2. There are 12 residues in the CDR3. Germline values: CDR1 SGHAT, CDR2 FQNNGV. V lost 7 bases and J lost 4; bases outside the gene matches: 1. This CDR3 is CASTGGADTQYF. For the CDR3, the DNA is TGTGCCAGCACGGGGGGGGCAGATACGCAGTATTTT.

At least ten counts were recorded for this clonotype. This chain links TRBV29-1 with TRBJ1-1; D remains ambiguous. The ends were cut back, 0 bases at V and 11 bases at J, with 13 bases in the middle. There are 12 residues in the CDR3. Germline CDR1 is SQVTM and CDR2 is ANQGSEA. The CDR3 DNA is TGCAGCGTTGAAGATCGTCCGGTCGAGGCTTTCTTT. This gives the protein CSVEDRPVEAFF.

Ten or more counts support this clonotype. The chain joins TRBV7-9 to TRBJ2-7; D remains ambiguous. V was shortened by 5 bases and J by 2 bases, with 10 bases between the two germline ends. This CDR3 has 13 residues. Germline CDR1 reads SEHNR; CDR2 reads FQNEAQ (reference sequence). CDR3 nucleotides: TGTGCCAGCAGCGTTAACTGGGCCTACGAGCAGTACTTC. This codes for CASSVNWAYEQYF. Based on the CDR3 plus reference TRBV7-9 and TRBJ2-7, the full variable domain is DTGVSQNPRHKITKRGQNVTFRCDPISEHNRLYWYRQTLGQGPEFLTYFQNEAQLEKSRLLSDRFSAERPKGSFSTLEIQRTEQGDSAMYLCASSVNWAYEQYFGPGTRLTVT.

This clonotype showed up many times. The CDR3 DNA is TGCGCCAGCAGCTTCGGACGCCCCAATGAGCAGTTCTTC. This codes for CASSFGRPNEQFF. The rearrangement links TRBV5-1 to TRBJ2-1, with no clear D. The CDR3 contains 13 residues. V was cut by 2 bases and J by 6 bases, with 9 bases left in between. Germline-derived CDR1 and CDR2 are SGHRS and YFSETQ. The full variable domain, in which reference TRBV5-1 and TRBJ2-1 provide the parts outside the CDR3, is KAGVTQTPRYLIKTRGQQVTLSCSPISGHRSVSWYQQTPGQGLQFLFEYFSETQRNKGNFPGRFSGRQFSNSRSEMNVSTLELGDSALYLCASSFGRPNEQFFGPGTRLTVL.

This clonotype was observed a few times. The V gene is TRBV30, the J gene TRBJ2-5; 7 bases agree with TRBD1. CDR1 is GTSNPN and CDR2 is SVGIG in the germline V gene (reference sequence). V shed 5 bases and J 5 bases; nucleotides not matched to a gene: 5. This CDR3 has 12 amino acids. As DNA, the CDR3 is TGTGCCTGGGGACAGGTGAAGGAGACCCAGTACTTC. This gives the protein CAWGQVKETQYF.

This clonotype has just a few counts. V gene TRBV11-2 combines with J gene TRBJ2-3; D may match TRBD1 or TRBD2 (5 bases each). V dropped 1 base and J dropped 2 bases, with 13 bases sitting between them. The length of the CDR3 is 16 residues. CDR1 and CDR2 from the germline V gene are SGHAT and FQNNGV. The CDR3 sequence is CASSLGRGADTDTQYF. CDR3 nucleotide sequence: TGTGCCAGCAGCTTAGGCAGAGGGGCGGACACAGATACGCAGTATTTT.

The chain is built from TRBV6-1 and TRBJ2-7, with 10 bases fitting TRBD1. The V gene's germline CDR1 is MNHNS and CDR2 SASEGT. The CDR3 totals 13 residues. V lost 6 bases, J lost 7 bases, and 6 bases stayed unmatched. The CDR3 sequence is CASRDRGEGEQYV. CDR3 nucleotide sequence: TGTGCCAGCAGGGACAGGGGGGAGGGGGAGCAGTACGTC.

This chain connects TRBV29-1 to TRBJ1-5, with a tentative D call TRBD1 (6 bases). The germline V gene encodes CDR1 SQVTM and CDR2 ANQGSEA. The V gene lost 6 bases and the J gene lost 6 bases, with 15 bases spanning the gap. The CDR3 length is 13 residues. CDR3 DNA sequence: TGCAGCGTCCCGGGACACGGGGGTCAGCCCCAGCATTTT. Its protein product is CSVPGHGGQPQHF.

The table lists this clonotype with many counts. V gene TRBV7-9 combines with J gene TRBJ2-3; possibly TRBD2 for D (5 bases). There are 13 residues in the CDR3. Deletions cut 6 bases from V and 0 bases from J, with 7 bases between. The germline gives CDR1 SEHNR, CDR2 FQNEAQ (reference sequence). In DNA, the CDR3 is TGTGCCAGCAGACTAGACAGCACAGATACGCAGTATTTT. This encodes CASRLDSTDTQYF.

The V call is TRBV12-3 or TRBV12-4, the J call TRBJ1-1; no clear D. Deletions cut 3 bases from V and 3 bases from J, with 5 bases between. There are 12 residues in the CDR3. CDR3 loop: CASSFSDTEAFF. The CDR3 DNA follows: TGTGCCAGCAGTTTCAGTGACACTGAAGCTTTCTTT.

As regards this clonotype: The germline gene is not matched at one end of the junction; a read error may be the cause. The chain joins TRBV4-3 to TRBJ2-2; D possibly corresponds to TRBD2 (7 bases). CDR3 length equals 18 residues. Germline CDR1 reads LGHNA; CDR2 reads YSLEER. CDR3 residues: CASSQDTIWGGATGDLFF. The DNA for the CDR3 is TGCGCCAGCAGCCAAGATACCATCTGGGGGGGGGCAACCGGGGACCTGTTTTTT.